This passage covers 26 T cell receptor beta chains from one sample sequenced in a study of blood T cell repertoires in COVID-19. Some clones are missing from TCRdb's copy, which holds only in-frame ones; the method was immunoSEQ multiplex PCR. This sample has approximately 300,000 clones; around 81% occur once, and the top ten carry 4.1%. Sequencing input: peripheral blood. These receptors came from a woman between 45 and 60 years old with active or convalescent COVID-19.

The rearrangement uses TRBV25-1 and TRBJ1-1; D is uncertain. This CDR3 has 13 amino acids. Germline CDR1 reads MGHDK; CDR2 reads SYGVNS. V lost 7 bases, J lost 2 bases, and 11 bases lay in between. In DNA, the CDR3 is TGTGCCAGCACCAGACCGGGTAACACTGAAGCTTTCTTT. Encoded protein: CASTRPGNTEAFF.

V gene TRBV5-4 combines with J gene TRBJ2-7; 9 nucleotides align to TRBD2. Germline lookup yields CDR1 SGHNT and CDR2 YYREEE (reference sequence). J was trimmed by 0 bases and V by 5 bases; bases with no gene match: 6. The CDR3 is made up of 15 amino acids. CDR3 coding DNA: TGTGCCAGCAGTGGGGGACTAGCCTCCTCCTACGAGCAGTACTTC. It yields the protein CASSGGLASSYEQYF. The full variable domain, its missing parts supplied by reference TRBV5-4 and TRBJ2-7, is ETGVTQSPTHLIKTRGQQVTLRCSSQSGHNTVSWYQQALGQGPQFIFQYYREEENGRGNFPPRFSGLQFPNYSSELNVNALELDDSALYLCASSGGLASSYEQYFGPGTRLTVT.

The chain joins TRBV19 to TRBJ1-2; 9 bases align to TRBD1. Trimming cost V 6 bases and J 2 bases; bases outside gene matches: 4. The CDR3 extends over 14 amino acids. Germline V gives CDR1 LNHDA, CDR2 SQIVND (reference sequence). CDR3 loop: CASRAGTGNYGYTF. CDR3 nucleotides: TGTGCCAGTAGAGCCGGGACAGGGAACTATGGCTACACCTTC.

The rearrangement uses TRBV29-1 and TRBJ2-1, with 10 positions matching TRBD1. This CDR3 contains 14 residues. CDR1 and CDR2 (germline): SQVTM, ANQGSEA. The V and J ends lost 3 bases and 6 bases, in that order; junction bases with no gene match: 5. The CDR3 coding sequence is TGCAGCGTTGACCGGACAGGGGGTCGCAATGAGCAGTTCTTC. Protein product: CSVDRTGGRNEQFF.

This chain uses TRBV6-6 with TRBJ1-2; 9 bases are shared with TRBD1. This CDR3 is built from 17 residues. Germline V gene lookup returns CDR1 MNHNY and CDR2 SVGAGI (reference sequence). Trimming cost V 5 bases and J 1 base; bases outside gene matches: 11. CDR3 bases: TGTGCCAGCAGTCGCGGGACAGGGTATTCCATTAACTATGGCTACACCTTC. This encodes CASSRGTGYSINYGYTF.

This clone showed up just a few times. The rearrangement joins TRBV11-2 to TRBJ1-3, with D perhaps TRBD1 (5 bases). The V gene's germline CDR1 is SGHAT and CDR2 FQNNGV. This CDR3 contains 16 residues. The V and J ends lost 3 bases and 0 bases respectively, with 12 bases between them. This chain's CDR3 is CASSFSGGSSGNTIYF. The CDR3 nucleotides read TGTGCCAGCAGCTTCTCGGGGGGGAGCTCTGGAAACACCATATATTTT.

This sequence joins TRBV28 and TRBJ1-4; tentative D call: TRBD1 (5 bases). The germline V gene has CDR1 MDHEN and CDR2 SYDVKM. Trimming took off 5 bases at V and 14 bases at J, with 18 bases between the two ends. The length of the CDR3 is 13 residues. The CDR3 spells CASSIRRGDVLFF. CDR3 nucleotide sequence: TGTGCCAGCAGTATCCGCCGGGGGGACGTTCTGTTTTTT. The full variable domain, its missing parts supplied by reference TRBV28 and TRBJ1-4, is DVKVTQSSRYLVKRTGEKVFLECVQDMDHENMFWYRQDPGLGLRLIYFSYDVKMKEKGDIPEGYSVSREKKERFSLILESASTNQTSMYLCASSIRRGDVLFFGSGTQLSVL.

The V gene is TRBV5-1, the J gene TRBJ1-1; TRBD1 matches at 7 bases. The CDR3 has 14 residues. Per the germline V gene, CDR1 is SGHRS and CDR2 is YFSETQ. Trimming at V came to 4 bases and at J to 5 bases, leaving 8 bases not matched to a gene. The CDR3 nucleotides read TGCGCCAGCAGCCGAGGGACAGCGCAGACTGAAGCTTTCTTT. Translating gives CASSRGTAQTEAFF.

V and J are TRBV5-6 and TRBJ2-5, with TRBD2 matching 9 bases. The germline V gene encodes CDR1 SGHDT and CDR2 YYEEEE. The CDR3 extends over 17 amino acids. The V and J ends lost 4 bases and 3 bases, in that order; junction bases with no gene match: 13. For the CDR3, the DNA is TGTGCCAGCAGCACGTTTGGGCTAGCGGGAAAGGAAGAGACCCAGTACTTC. This encodes CASSTFGLAGKEETQYF.

This sequence joins TRBV27 and TRBJ1-1; D is undetermined. CDR1 MNHEY and CDR2 SMNVEV come from the germline V gene (reference sequence). The CDR3 has 17 amino acids. With 2 bases removed from V and 1 base from J, the gap between germline ends came to 17 bases. The CDR3 reads CASSLEYRSLSNTEAFF. Here the CDR3 DNA reads TGTGCCAGCAGTTTAGAGTATCGGTCCCTTTCGAACACTGAAGCTTTCTTT.

This clone was counted once. The V and J genes are TRBV15 and TRBJ2-1; 8 bases match TRBD2. CDR1 is LNHNV and CDR2 is YYDKDF in the germline V gene (reference sequence). V shed 4 bases, J shed 2 bases, and the junction held 1 base outside the gene matches. The CDR3 spans 14 residues. The chain's CDR3 is CATSIGRAYNEQFF. The CDR3, as DNA: TGTGCCACCAGCATCGGGAGGGCCTACAATGAGCAGTTCTTC.

The gene calls are TRBV27 and TRBJ1-1; no reliable D call. Trimming stripped 5 bases from V and 4 bases from J, with 14 bases between. The CDR3 spans 14 residues. CDR1 is MNHEY and CDR2 is SMNVEV in the germline V gene (reference sequence). This CDR3 is CASSPGPGVTEAFF. The DNA of the CDR3 is TGTGCCAGCAGTCCCGGCCCCGGAGTCACTGAAGCTTTCTTT.

V usage is TRBV5-1 and J usage is TRBJ2-4, with a weak D call TRBD2 (6 bases). The CDR3 extends over 14 amino acids. In germline, CDR1 is SGHRS, CDR2 YFSETQ. V was trimmed by 7 bases and J by 5 bases, leaving 16 bases between them. CDR3 sequence (DNA): TGCGCCAGCGGGACCGGGACTCCAGAAAACATTCAGTACTTC. Protein sequence: CASGTGTPENIQYF.

The chain is built from TRBV2 and TRBJ1-1; D is uncertain. Germline CDR1 is SNHLY and CDR2 is FYNNEI. Trimming cost V 5 bases and J 5 bases, with 6 bases left between them. The CDR3 is made up of 11 amino acids. This CDR3 reads CASSRRTEAFF. CDR3 sequence (DNA): TGTGCCAGCAGTAGGAGGACTGAAGCTTTCTTT.

CDR3: CASSPLGLEETQYF. The DNA of the CDR3 is TGTGCCAGCAGCCCACTGGGACTGGAAGAGACCCAGTACTTC. The chain combines TRBV27 with TRBJ2-5; tentative D call: TRBD2 (6 bases). CDR1 and CDR2 from the germline V gene are MNHEY and SMNVEV (reference sequence). V lost 6 bases and J 3 bases, leaving 14 bases between the germline ends. The CDR3 covers 14 residues.

The V gene is TRBV27, the J gene TRBJ1-5; D is unclear. Germline CDR1 reads MNHEY; CDR2 reads SMNVEV (reference sequence). The germline V and J ends were trimmed by 5 bases and 6 bases, with 17 bases remaining between them. The CDR3 runs 15 residues. The CDR3 region is CASSPMPGNVQPQHF. CDR3 bases: TGTGCCAGCAGTCCCATGCCGGGGAATGTTCAGCCCCAGCATTTT.

The chain combines TRBV29-1 with TRBJ1-2, with D uncertain. Per germline, CDR1 SQVTM and CDR2 ANQGSEA. The CDR3 runs to 14 residues. V lost 5 bases to trimming and J lost 0 bases, with 13 bases between them. CDR3 sequence: CSVLGQISNYGYTF. CDR3 bases: TGCAGCGTTCTAGGCCAGATTTCTAACTATGGCTACACCTTC.

The chain recombines TRBV5-4 with TRBJ2-3; TRBD2 agrees at 8 bases. The CDR3 is made up of 15 amino acids. Germline values: CDR1 SGHNT, CDR2 YYREEE (reference sequence). J lost 3 bases, V lost 4 bases, and 7 bases had no gene match. CDR3 coding DNA: TGTGCCAGCAGCCGGCTAGCGGGTGGGACAGATACGCAGTATTTT. Encoded protein: CASSRLAGGTDTQYF.

This clone was counted a single time. This chain links TRBV4-1 with TRBJ2-3, with 9 positions matching TRBD2. The V and J ends lost 0 bases and 4 bases, in that order; junction bases with no gene match: 8. Germline CDR1 reads MGHRA; CDR2 reads YSYEKL. The CDR3 has 17 amino acids. The CDR3 nucleotides read TGCGCCAGCAGCCAAGAGGGAGCGGGAGGTATGTCAGATACGCAGTATTTT. This gives the protein CASSQEGAGGMSDTQYF.

V gene TRBV3-1 (or the pseudogene TRBV3-2) combines with J gene TRBJ1-6; D may be TRBD1 (6 bases). V lost 4 bases, J lost 7 bases, and 14 bases lay in between. Per the germline V gene, CDR1 is LGHDT and CDR2 is YNNKEL (reference sequence). There are 15 residues in the CDR3. The CDR3 reads CASSRGGAFNSPLHF. DNA for the CDR3: TGTGCCAGCAGCCGGGGGGGGGCGTTCAATTCACCCCTCCACTTT.

The gene calls are TRBV7-8 and TRBJ1-5; TRBD1 matches 7 bases. Germline lookup yields CDR1 SGHVS and CDR2 FQNEAQ. J was trimmed by 4 bases and V by 5 bases; bases with no gene match: 14. The CDR3 is 17 amino acids. For the CDR3, the DNA is TGTGCCAGCAGCCCGGGGACAGCGGCCCGTCTTAATCAGCCCCAGCATTTT. Amino acids: CASSPGTAARLNQPQHF.

The chain employs TRBV10-3 and TRBJ1-3; D not resolved. Trimming removed 10 bases at V and 4 bases at J, with 8 bases between. This CDR3 contains 11 residues. CDR1 is ENHRY, CDR2 SYGVKD, per germline. CDR3 sequence (DNA): TGTGCCACTAGGAGGGGAAACACCATATATTTT. Amino acids: CATRRGNTIYF.

This clone was seen only a few times. V gene TRBV7-8 combines with J gene TRBJ1-6; 10 bases map to TRBD1. Germline values: CDR1 SGHVS, CDR2 FQNEAQ. With V trimmed by 5 bases and J by 9 bases, 4 bases remained unmatched. There are 14 residues in the CDR3. The CDR3 loop reads CASSATGGSSPLHF. Here the CDR3 DNA reads TGTGCCAGCAGCGCGACAGGGGGCTCTTCACCCCTCCACTTT. Based on the CDR3 plus reference TRBV7-8 and TRBJ1-6, the full variable domain is GAGVSQSPRYKVAKRGQDVALRCDPISGHVSLFWYQQALGQGPEFLTYFQNEAQLDKSGLPSDRFFAERPEGSVSTLKIQRTQQEDSAVYLCASSATGGSSPLHFGNGTRLTVT.

The V call is TRBV4-1, the J call TRBJ2-1; 8 positions match TRBD1. Trimming took 4 bases from V and 5 from J; bases not matched to a gene: 4. CDR1 is MGHRA, CDR2 YSYEKL, per germline. CDR3 size: 14 residues. CDR3 region: CASSPGTGDNEQFF. For the CDR3, the DNA is TGCGCCAGCAGCCCAGGGACAGGCGACAATGAGCAGTTCTTC.

This clone has a count of ten or more. The rearrangement joins TRBV5-5 to TRBJ1-1; D is perhaps TRBD1 (5 bases). Trimming took off 1 base at V and 0 bases at J, with 10 bases between the two ends. This CDR3 contains 15 residues. Germline assignment: CDR1 SGHKS and CDR2 YYEKEE (reference sequence). Here the CDR3 DNA reads TGTGCCAGCAGCTTGAATAGGGGCTTGAACACTGAAGCTTTCTTT. Translation: CASSLNRGLNTEAFF.

Regarding this clone: One end of the junction is discordant with germline, which a read error may explain. J is TRBJ1-5 and V is TRBV4-1; TRBD1 aligns across 10 bases. The CDR3 has 15 amino acids. Germline loops: CDR1 MGHRA, CDR2 YSYEKL. CDR3 residues: CASSPGTGVNQPQHF. CDR3 nucleotides: TGCGCCAGCAGTCCCGGGACAGGGGTCAATCAGCCTCAGCATTTT.